The 16 T cell receptor beta chains below were found in one sample sequenced in a study of blood T cell repertoires in COVID-19. Clones were sequenced by immunoSEQ multiplex PCR, and TCRdb holds only the in-frame ones, with some missing. In the table there are fewer than 100,000 clones, about four fifths of which are singletons. The specimen was peripheral blood. These receptors were obtained from a man between 65 and 85 years old with acute or convalescent COVID-19.

Only one count was recorded for this clone. V and J are TRBV19 and TRBJ2-2, with D possibly being TRBD2 (6 bases). V was trimmed by 6 bases and J by 5 bases, leaving 16 bases between them. This CDR3 has 15 amino acids. Germline-derived CDR1 and CDR2 are LNHDA and SQIVND (reference sequence). The CDR3 loop is CASSRSGSWTGELFF. The CDR3 DNA reads as TGTGCCAGTAGCCGGTCCGGGAGTTGGACCGGGGAGCTGTTTTTT. The whole variable domain, filled in from reference TRBV19 and TRBJ2-2, reads DGGITQSPKYLFRKEGQNVTLSCEQNLNHDAMYWYRQDPGQGLRLIYYSQIVNDFQKGDIAEGYSVSREKKESFPLTVTSAQKNPTAFYLCASSRSGSWTGELFFGEGSRLTVL.

This clone was found a few times. V usage is TRBV12-3 or TRBV12-4 and J usage is TRBJ2-1, with TRBD2 identical over 7 bases. The CDR3 runs 13 residues. Germline trimming cut 5 bases from V and 9 bases from J; bases unmatched to any gene: 7. CDR3: CASSRLAEGEQFF. The CDR3, as DNA: TGTGCCAGCAGTCGACTAGCTGAGGGTGAGCAGTTCTTC.

The chain links TRBV28 to TRBJ2-2; D gene uncertain. This CDR3 contains 14 residues. Germline CDR1 reads MDHEN; CDR2 reads SYDVKM. Trimming removed 5 bases at V and 3 bases at J, with 10 bases between. The CDR3 DNA reads as TGTGCCAGCAGTCCCGGTCACCACACCGGGGAGCTGTTTTTT. Amino acid sequence: CASSPGHHTGELFF. Variable domain in full (rest from reference TRBV28 and TRBJ2-2): DVKVTQSSRYLVKRTGEKVFLECVQDMDHENMFWYRQDPGLGLRLIYFSYDVKMKEKGDIPEGYSVSREKKERFSLILESASTNQTSMYLCASSPGHHTGELFFGEGSRLTVL.

DNA of the CDR3: TGCGCCAGCAGCCAGCGAACCGGGACAGCGAACACCGGGGAGCTGTTTTTT. Translated, it gives CASSQRTGTANTGELFF. V gene TRBV4-3 combines with J gene TRBJ2-2, with 7 bases aligning to TRBD1. The CDR3 totals 17 residues. Germline CDR1 and CDR2: LGHNA and YSLEER. V gave up 3 bases and J gave up 0 bases; unmatched junction bases: 7.

The rearrangement uses TRBV5-1 and TRBJ2-5; 9 nucleotides match TRBD1. The CDR3 covers 15 residues. Per the germline V gene, CDR1 is SGHRS and CDR2 is YFSETQ. With 4 bases clipped from V and 2 bases from J, the junction kept 6 bases outside the gene matches. CDR3 nucleotides: TGCGCCAGCAGCCCGGGCGGGACAGGGCAAGAGACCCAGTACTTC. Its translation: CASSPGGTGQETQYF.

The table lists this clone with a few counts. The chain employs TRBV6-6 and TRBJ2-2, with 9 bases fitting TRBD1. From germline, CDR1 is MNHNY and CDR2 SVGAGI (reference sequence). V shed 5 bases, J shed 1 base, and the junction held 8 bases outside the gene matches. The CDR3 runs 17 residues. CDR3 region: CASSLERDRENTGELFF. In nucleotides, the CDR3 is TGTGCCAGCAGTCTCGAGCGGGACAGGGAGAACACCGGGGAGCTGTTTTTT.

The chain couples TRBV5-1 to TRBJ1-3; D gene unclear. The CDR3 consists of 14 residues. V shed 2 bases and J shed 0 bases, with 6 bases lying between them. CDR1 is SGHRS and CDR2 is YFSETQ in the germline V gene. CDR3 coding DNA: TGCGCCAGCAGCTTATCCTACTCTGGAAACACCATATATTTT. Translated: CASSLSYSGNTIYF.

The rearrangement uses TRBV4-2 and TRBJ2-1; TRBD2 agrees at 10 bases. The CDR3 has 19 amino acids. V lost 4 bases, J lost 0 bases, and 12 bases stayed unmatched. Germline values: CDR1 LGHNA, CDR2 YNFKEQ. CDR3 sequence (DNA): TGTGCCAGCAGCCGAACCGGGACTAGCGCCTCCGGCTCCTACAATGAGCAGTTCTTC. Its protein is CASSRTGTSASGSYNEQFF.

This chain connects TRBV7-2 to TRBJ1-6; TRBD1 is a possible D gene (6 bases). Trimming cost V 5 bases and J 5 bases, with 13 bases left between them. The V gene's germline CDR1 is SGHTA and CDR2 FQGNSA. The CDR3 runs 15 residues. The CDR3 region is CASSQQQGNNSPLHF. Here the CDR3 DNA reads TGTGCCAGCAGCCAACAACAGGGAAATAATTCACCCCTCCACTTT.

This clone has more than one count but fewer than ten. The chain uses TRBV18 and TRBJ2-3; D uncertain. Germline-derived CDR1 and CDR2 are KGHSH and LQKENI. The CDR3 runs 14 residues. Trimming removed 3 bases from V and 2 bases from J, with 9 bases in between. CDR3 residues: CASSPAGNTDTQYF. CDR3 in DNA: TGTGCCAGCTCACCCGCAGGAAACACAGATACGCAGTATTTT.

The chain joins TRBV5-1 to TRBJ2-3; 7 nucleotides align to TRBD1. The V gene's germline CDR1 is SGHRS and CDR2 YFSETQ. Losses at the gene ends were 2 bases for V and 3 bases for J; bases not matched to a gene: 6. This CDR3 contains 15 residues. The CDR3 bases are TGCGCCAGCAGCTTTTTCGGCAGGGGGACAGATACGCAGTATTTT. Its protein is CASSFFGRGTDTQYF.

The CDR3 protein is CASRLLEHGYTF. CDR3 bases: TGTGCCAGCAGGTTACTGGAGCATGGCTACACCTTC. This chain uses TRBV28 with TRBJ1-2, with D uncertain. V shed 6 bases and J shed 6 bases, with 11 bases lying between them. Germline V lookup: CDR1 MDHEN, CDR2 SYDVKM. The CDR3 runs 12 residues.

The rearrangement links TRBV5-8 to TRBJ2-5; 7 nucleotides align to TRBD2. With 4 bases clipped from V and 4 bases from J, the junction kept 4 bases outside the gene matches. The CDR3 length is 13 residues. From germline, CDR1 is SGHTS and CDR2 YDEGEE. CDR3 amino acids: CASSLPGGETQYF. CDR3 coding DNA: TGTGCCAGCAGCCTACCGGGGGGAGAGACCCAGTACTTC.

The chain is built from TRBV6-1 and TRBJ2-7; D not certain. Germline V lookup: CDR1 MNHNS, CDR2 SASEGT. Between the trimmed V and J ends, which lost 3 bases and 3 bases, there was a span of 15 bases. CDR3 length equals 15 residues. CDR3 nucleotide sequence: TGTGCCAGCAGTGACGTGGGCCGGATTCTCTACGAGCAGTACTTC. As protein: CASSDVGRILYEQYF.

This clone was seen a handful of times. The CDR3 loop is CASSEKQGVANYGYTF. The CDR3, as DNA: TGTGCCAGCAGTGAAAAACAGGGGGTGGCTAACTATGGCTACACCTTC. The chain is built from TRBV6-1 and TRBJ1-2, with 8 bases that match TRBD1. CDR3 length: 16 residues. J gave up 0 bases and V 2 bases, and 5 bases lay outside the gene matches. Germline V lookup: CDR1 MNHNS, CDR2 SASEGT.

The rearrangement uses TRBV6-1 and TRBJ2-3; 10 bases align to TRBD2. Germline CDR1 MNHNS, CDR2 SASEGT. The CDR3 is 14 amino acids. CDR3 DNA: TGTGCGACCGGGACTAGCGCGCGCACAGATACGCAGTATTTT. This encodes CATGTSARTDTQYF.